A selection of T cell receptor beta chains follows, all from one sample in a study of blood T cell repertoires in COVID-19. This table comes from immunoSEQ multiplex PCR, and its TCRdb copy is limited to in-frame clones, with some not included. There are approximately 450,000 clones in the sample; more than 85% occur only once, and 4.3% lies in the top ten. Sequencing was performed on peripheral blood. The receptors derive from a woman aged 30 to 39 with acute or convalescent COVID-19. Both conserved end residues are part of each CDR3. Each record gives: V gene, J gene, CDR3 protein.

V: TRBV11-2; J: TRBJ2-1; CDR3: CASEVAQYNEQFF
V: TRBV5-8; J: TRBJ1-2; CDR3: CASSLTGGGYGYTF
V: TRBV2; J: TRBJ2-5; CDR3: CASSPLAGGLAQYF
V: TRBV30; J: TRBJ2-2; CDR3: CAWSVLSAGDLTGELFF
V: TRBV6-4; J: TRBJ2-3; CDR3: CASRGLADSTDTQYF
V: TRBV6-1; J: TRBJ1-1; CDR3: CASSDTKPGNTEAFF
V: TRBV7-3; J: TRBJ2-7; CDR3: CASSPEAGAGQYF
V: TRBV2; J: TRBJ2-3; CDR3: CASRVGGAQGTDTQYF
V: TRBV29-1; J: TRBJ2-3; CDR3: CSDREQDF
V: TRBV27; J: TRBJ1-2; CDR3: CASSLGGQAPVLDYTF
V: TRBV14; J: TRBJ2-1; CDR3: CASSLTRYTEQFF
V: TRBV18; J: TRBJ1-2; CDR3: CASSEVGGYGYTF
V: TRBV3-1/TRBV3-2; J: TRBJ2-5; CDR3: CASSQSTSGGAGQYF
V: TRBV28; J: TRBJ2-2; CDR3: CASSGGGLAGTGELFF
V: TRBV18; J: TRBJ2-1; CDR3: CASSPSAAGDYNEQFF
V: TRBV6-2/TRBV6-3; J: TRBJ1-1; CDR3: CASSFSLTEAFF
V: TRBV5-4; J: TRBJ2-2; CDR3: CASSFGAGGTGELFF
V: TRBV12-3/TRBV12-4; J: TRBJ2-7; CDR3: CASSLSDEQYF
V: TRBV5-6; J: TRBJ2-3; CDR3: CASSPLQISSSTDTQYF
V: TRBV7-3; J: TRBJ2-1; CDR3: CASSRHAAGQSSYNEQFF
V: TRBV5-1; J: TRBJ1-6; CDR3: CASSFSPDMRGSPLHF
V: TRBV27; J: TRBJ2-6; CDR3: CASSVSFSGANVLTF
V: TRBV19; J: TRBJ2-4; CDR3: CASSTPGGAKENIQYF
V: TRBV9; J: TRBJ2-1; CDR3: CASSVEAGGYNEQFF
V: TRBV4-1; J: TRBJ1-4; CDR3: CASSQEGGQTNEKLFF
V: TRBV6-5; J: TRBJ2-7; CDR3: CASTKGQGSYEQYF
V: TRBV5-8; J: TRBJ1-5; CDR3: CASSLDETDFGFSNQPQHF
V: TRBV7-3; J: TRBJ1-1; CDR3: CASSLGTGNTEAFF
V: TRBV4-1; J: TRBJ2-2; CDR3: CASSRIMVGTGSTGELFF
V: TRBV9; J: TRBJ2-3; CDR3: CASSVAGGPTDTQYF
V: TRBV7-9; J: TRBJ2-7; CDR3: CASSLARDYEQYF
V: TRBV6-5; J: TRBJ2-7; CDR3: CASNIAGADGEQYF
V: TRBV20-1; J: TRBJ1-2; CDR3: CSARGPGGYTF
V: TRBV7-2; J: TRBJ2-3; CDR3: CASRLAGGMSTDTQYF
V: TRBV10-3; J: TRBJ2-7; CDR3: CAISDPTGALEQYF
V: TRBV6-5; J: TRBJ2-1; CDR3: CASWEIRYEQFF
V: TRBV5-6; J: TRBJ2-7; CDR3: CASSSAPGGPSLYEQYF
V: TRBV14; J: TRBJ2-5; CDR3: CASSQDSLNWSQETQYF
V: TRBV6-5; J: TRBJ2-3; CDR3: CASSPAGGTDTQYF
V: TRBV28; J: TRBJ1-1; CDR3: CASSRPGTELNTEAFF
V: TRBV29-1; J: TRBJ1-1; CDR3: CSAEGTGNTEAFF
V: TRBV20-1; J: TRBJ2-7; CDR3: CSASLTLDSPSYEQYF
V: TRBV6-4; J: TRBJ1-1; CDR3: CASSERGLDTEAFF
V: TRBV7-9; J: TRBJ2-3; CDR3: CASSLSRQAGDTQYF
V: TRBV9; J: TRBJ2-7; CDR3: CASSLRHSGGLYEQYF
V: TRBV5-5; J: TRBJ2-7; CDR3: CASSFLGAPSYEQYF
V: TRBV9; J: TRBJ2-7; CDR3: CASSPMDTSYEQYF
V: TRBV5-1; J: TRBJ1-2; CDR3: CASSLHREAGYTF
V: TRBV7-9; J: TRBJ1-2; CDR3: CASSFEGRGYTF